Below are 26 T cell receptor beta chains sequenced from a single sample in a study of CD4 T cells in relation to SARS-CoV-2 and coronaviruses. No antigen has been identified for these receptors. Data came from immunoSEQ multiplex PCR; TCRdb stores just in-frame clones and leaves some out. The repertoire holds 35,000 to 40,000 clones, with 60% to 80% as singletons. The sample consisted of memory CD4+ T cells from PBMCs, cultured in vitro. The receptors derive from an adult with COVID-19.

The chain is built from TRBV14 and TRBJ2-5; D ambiguous. The CDR3 is 15 residues long. The ends were cut back, 0 bases at V and 0 bases at J, with 8 bases in the middle. Germline loops: CDR1 SGHDN, CDR2 FVKESK. CDR3: CASSQDSGYQETQYF. DNA of the CDR3: TGTGCCAGCAGCCAAGATTCCGGGTACCAAGAGACCCAGTACTTC.

The rearrangement links TRBV18 to TRBJ1-4; D remains ambiguous. CDR1 and CDR2 from the germline V gene are KGHSH and LQKENI. With 4 bases removed from V and 7 bases from J, the gap between germline ends came to 10 bases. There are 13 residues in the CDR3. The CDR3 DNA reads TGTGCCAGCTCACGGGAGGGAGGTGAAAAACTGTTTTTT. Its translation is CASSREGGEKLFF.

The V gene is TRBV6-5, the J gene TRBJ2-1; 8 bases align to TRBD1. Germline V gene lookup returns CDR1 MNHEY and CDR2 SVGAGI. V shed 5 bases, J shed 8 bases, and the junction held 8 bases outside the gene matches. This CDR3 has 14 amino acids. Here the CDR3 reads CASSPDRGNDEQFF. For the CDR3, the DNA is TGTGCCAGCAGTCCAGACAGGGGCAACGATGAGCAGTTCTTC.

This clone was observed once. The chain joins TRBV2 to TRBJ1-2, with 8 bases fitting TRBD1. There are 14 residues in the CDR3. Germline V gene data show CDR1 as SNHLY and CDR2 as FYNNEI. Trimming removed 10 bases from V and 3 bases from J; junction bases left unmatched: 10. The CDR3 protein is CATESGQGDYGYTF. The CDR3 DNA reads as TGTGCCACCGAAAGTGGACAGGGAGACTATGGCTACACCTTC.

This chain connects TRBV6-5 to TRBJ1-6; D not resolved. Germline values: CDR1 MNHEY, CDR2 SVGAGI. Trimming took 0 bases from V and 5 from J, leaving 11 bases between them. This CDR3 contains 16 residues. The CDR3 reads CASSYSPSTHNSPLHF. As DNA, the CDR3 is TGTGCCAGCAGTTACTCCCCCAGCACCCATAATTCACCCCTCCACTTT.

The DNA for the CDR3 is TGTGCCAGCAGTGACGGTTACAATGAGCAGTTCTTC. This gives the protein CASSDGYNEQFF. The rearrangement joins TRBV12-3 or TRBV12-4 to TRBJ2-1; the D is unclear. Trimming took 5 bases from V and 4 from J, leaving 6 bases between them. This CDR3 is built from 12 residues.

The rearrangement uses TRBV28 and TRBJ2-6; 9 bases align to TRBD1. Per the germline V gene, CDR1 is MDHEN and CDR2 is SYDVKM. With V trimmed by 7 bases and J by 0 bases, 16 bases remained unmatched. The CDR3 loop spans 20 amino acids. DNA for the CDR3: TGTGCCAGCAACCCTCGGGGTCCGGGACAGGGATCCTCTGGGGCCAACGTCCTGACTTTC. It codes for CASNPRGPGQGSSGANVLTF.

The V and J genes are TRBV29-1 and TRBJ1-2; D is ambiguous. This CDR3 has 12 amino acids. Germline V gene sequence: CDR1 SQVTM, CDR2 ANQGSEA. V dropped 4 bases and J dropped 9 bases, with 15 bases sitting between them. Here the CDR3 reads CSVGVPGGSYTF. DNA for the CDR3: TGCAGCGTTGGGGTTCCCGGAGGAAGCTACACCTTC.

This clone was observed once. J is TRBJ2-2 and V is TRBV6-6; the D is unclear. CDR3 length: 14 amino acids. With 3 bases removed from V and 2 bases from J, the gap between germline ends came to 7 bases. Germline assignment: CDR1 MNHNY and CDR2 SVGAGI (reference sequence). The CDR3 loop is CASSYSVNTGELFF. The CDR3 DNA follows: TGTGCCAGCAGTTATTCAGTTAACACCGGGGAGCTGTTTTTT.

This chain links TRBV21-1 with TRBJ2-1; the DNA was not compared with TRBD2, the D call given in the table. TRBV21-1 is a listed pseudogene. The CDR3 covers 19 residues. The CDR3 nucleotides read TGTGCCAGCAGCAAAGTCGGACTAGCGGGAGGTTTTTATGTCAATGAGCAGTTCTTC. Translating gives CASSKVGLAGGFYVNEQFF.

V is TRBV19 and J is TRBJ2-4; D unclear. The ends were cut back, 6 bases at V and 8 bases at J, with 8 bases in the middle. Per germline, CDR1 LNHDA and CDR2 SQIVND (reference sequence). This CDR3 contains 11 residues. The CDR3 DNA sequence: TGTGCCAGTAGGACAAATGACATTCAGTACTTC. This sequence encodes CASRTNDIQYF.

This clone was detected only once. CDR3 loop: CATTGELFF. CDR3 bases: TGTGCCACGACCGGGGAGCTGTTTTTT. The V call is TRBV19, the J call TRBJ2-2; D gene ambiguous. The CDR3 covers 9 residues. With 10 bases removed from V and 5 bases from J, the gap between germline ends came to 2 bases. Germline V gives CDR1 LNHDA, CDR2 SQIVND (reference sequence).

This chain uses TRBV24-1 with TRBJ2-5; D unclear. Deletions cut 6 bases from V and 4 bases from J, with 14 bases between. This CDR3 has 14 amino acids. CDR1 and CDR2 from the germline V gene are KGHDR and SFDVKD. CDR3: CATSPALPPETQYF. The CDR3 DNA sequence: TGTGCCACCAGTCCGGCCTTACCACCAGAGACCCAGTACTTC.

This clone has a handful of counts. This sequence joins TRBV9 and TRBJ2-3; D uncertain. Trimming took 0 bases from V and 4 from J, leaving 9 bases between them. Germline CDR1 SGDLS, CDR2 YYNGEE. The CDR3 is 14 residues long. CDR3 region: CASSVVGSADTQYF. CDR3 nucleotides: TGTGCCAGCAGCGTAGTAGGGTCGGCAGATACGCAGTATTTT.

This sequence joins TRBV7-9 and TRBJ2-1; possible D gene TRBD1, 6 bases. This CDR3 contains 15 residues. Germline V CDR1 and CDR2: SEHNR, FQNEAQ (reference sequence). V shed 1 base and J shed 5 bases, with 12 bases lying between them. The CDR3 sequence is CASSLDRAPNNEQFF. The CDR3 DNA reads as TGTGCCAGCAGCTTAGACAGGGCCCCCAACAATGAGCAGTTCTTC. Combining the CDR3 with reference TRBV7-9 and TRBJ2-1 gives the whole variable domain DTGVSQNPRHKITKRGQNVTFRCDPISEHNRLYWYRQTLGQGPEFLTYFQNEAQLEKSRLLSDRFSAERPKGSFSTLEIQRTEQGDSAMYLCASSLDRAPNNEQFFGPGTRLTVL.

This clone was counted between two and nine times. The chain is built from TRBV11-2 and TRBJ2-4; D possibly corresponds to TRBD2 (5 bases). V shed 3 bases and J shed 0 bases, with 12 bases lying between them. This CDR3 comprises 16 residues. Per the germline V gene, CDR1 is SGHAT and CDR2 is FQNNGV. In nucleotides, the CDR3 is TGTGCCAGCAGCTTTGGTGGGAGCCTAGCCAAAAACATTCAGTACTTC. Translated, it gives CASSFGGSLAKNIQYF.

V usage is TRBV28 and J usage is TRBJ2-7; D might be TRBD1 (6 bases). The CDR3 spans 15 residues. Germline lookup yields CDR1 MDHEN and CDR2 SYDVKM. The V gene lost 5 bases and the J gene lost 3 bases, with 17 bases spanning the gap. As DNA, the CDR3 is TGTGCCAGCAGTCTCCCGTCGACAGGCCACTACGAGCAGTACTTC. Protein sequence: CASSLPSTGHYEQYF.

DNA of the CDR3: TGTGCCAGCTCCCCAGCGGGAGCCCTTTACAATGAGCAGTTCTTC. Translating it yields CASSPAGALYNEQFF. The V gene is TRBV27, the J gene TRBJ2-1; TRBD2 matches at 8 bases. The CDR3 is 15 amino acids. Germline CDR1 reads MNHEY; CDR2 reads SMNVEV (reference sequence). V was clipped by 8 bases and J by 4 bases; unmatched bases: 10.

The rearrangement joins TRBV7-2 to TRBJ1-5, with D uncertain. This CDR3 has 12 amino acids. The germline V and J ends were trimmed by 4 bases and 4 bases, with 5 bases remaining between them. Germline assignment: CDR1 SGHTA and CDR2 FQGNSA. The CDR3 sequence: CASSSRNQPQHF. The DNA for the CDR3 is TGTGCCAGCAGCTCCAGGAATCAGCCCCAGCATTTT.

The chain is built from TRBV19 and TRBJ2-3; D is possibly TRBD1 or TRBD2 (7 bases each). CDR1 is LNHDA and CDR2 is SQIVND in the germline V gene (reference sequence). Between the trimmed V and J ends, which lost 10 bases and 6 bases, there was a span of 11 bases. CDR3 size: 11 residues. The CDR3 loop is CATRGGDTQYF. CDR3 DNA: TGTGCCACCAGGGGGGGGGATACGCAGTATTTT.

This CDR3 is CASNSGSTQAEQFF. Written as DNA, the CDR3 is TGTGCCAGCAATAGCGGGAGCACTCAGGCTGAGCAGTTCTTC. The V call is TRBV6-5, the J call TRBJ2-1; 9 nucleotides match TRBD2. CDR3 length: 14 amino acids. In germline, CDR1 is MNHEY, CDR2 SVGAGI. After removal of 7 bases from V and 9 bases from J, the junction contained 10 bases not matched to a gene.

The chain employs TRBV5-1 and TRBJ2-5, with 11 bases identical to TRBD1. The CDR3 contains 16 residues. Germline-derived CDR1 and CDR2 are SGHRS and YFSETQ. After removal of 4 bases from V and 4 bases from J, the junction contained 9 bases not matched to a gene. The CDR3 is CASSPGLDRGRETQYF. The CDR3 nucleotides read TGCGCCAGCAGCCCCGGTTTGGACAGGGGGCGAGAGACCCAGTACTTC. Supplemented by reference TRBV5-1 and TRBJ2-5, the full variable domain reads KAGVTQTPRYLIKTRGQQVTLSCSPISGHRSVSWYQQTPGQGLQFLFEYFSETQRNKGNFPGRFSGRQFSNSRSEMNVSTLELGDSALYLCASSPGLDRGRETQYFGPGTRLLVL.

The V and J genes are TRBV19 and TRBJ2-6; 10 positions match TRBD2. V was pared by 6 bases and J by 2 bases, with 10 bases of the junction left unmatched. The germline V gene encodes CDR1 LNHDA and CDR2 SQIVND (reference sequence). The CDR3 length is 18 residues. Here the CDR3 DNA reads TGTGCCAGTAGAGTTACGTCACTAGCGGGAACTGGGGCCAACGTCCTGACTTTC. It encodes CASRVTSLAGTGANVLTF. The full variable domain, completed using reference TRBV19 and TRBJ2-6, is DGGITQSPKYLFRKEGQNVTLSCEQNLNHDAMYWYRQDPGQGLRLIYYSQIVNDFQKGDIAEGYSVSREKKESFPLTVTSAQKNPTAFYLCASRVTSLAGTGANVLTFGAGSRLTVL.

The CDR3 here is CASRRDSQAEQYF. CDR3 DNA: TGTGCCAGCAGACGGGACAGTCAGGCCGAGCAGTACTTC. V and J are TRBV6-5 and TRBJ2-7, with TRBD1 identical over 7 bases. Germline lookup yields CDR1 MNHEY and CDR2 SVGAGI. With 6 bases clipped from V and 6 bases from J, the junction kept 8 bases outside the gene matches. CDR3 size: 13 residues.

The chain combines TRBV3-1 (or the pseudogene TRBV3-2) with TRBJ2-3; TRBD2 aligns across 13 bases. V shed 3 bases, J shed 6 bases, and the junction held 12 bases outside the gene matches. The CDR3 contains 18 residues. The germline V gene has CDR1 LGHDT and CDR2 YNNKEL (reference sequence). The CDR3 DNA is TGTGCCAGCAGCCACGGACGGACTAGCGGGGGCCCAGGGGATACGCAGTATTTT. Translated, it gives CASSHGRTSGGPGDTQYF.

A few counts support this clone. V and J are TRBV28 and TRBJ2-1, with D unclear. The CDR3 is 15 amino acids. Germline V gives CDR1 MDHEN, CDR2 SYDVKM. Between the trimmed V and J ends, which lost 1 base and 9 bases, there was a span of 16 bases. The chain's CDR3 is CASSLLPRTIGEQFF. As DNA, the CDR3 is TGTGCCAGCAGTTTATTACCGCGGACCATCGGTGAGCAGTTCTTC.